In its sample, the clone carrying this T cell receptor beta chain was seen once. Trimming took off 5 bases at V and 6 bases at J, with 13 bases between the two ends. Germline V lookup: CDR1 SGHTA, CDR2 FQGNSA. There are 13 residues in the CDR3. This sample was taken from a study of blood T cell repertoires in COVID-19. Study background: In each case, the material was cDNA or gDNA derived from T cells, B-cell-depleted T cells, or PBMCs.

Seattle-derived patients entered the study during active infection and were followed longitudinally. Sequencing used immunoSEQ multiplex PCR; TCRdb keeps in-frame clones, though not all of them. The sample yields under 250,000 clones, roughly 77% seen once. Sequenced: peripheral blood. This chain uses TRBV7-2 with TRBJ1-2; D possibly corresponds to TRBD1 (6 bases). This receptor was identified in a woman aged 40-49 years with COVID-19, enrolled during active disease. CDR3 in amino acids: CASSQGNRNGYTF. The CDR3 DNA is TGTGCCAGCAGCCAGGGGAATAGGAATGGCTACACCTTC.